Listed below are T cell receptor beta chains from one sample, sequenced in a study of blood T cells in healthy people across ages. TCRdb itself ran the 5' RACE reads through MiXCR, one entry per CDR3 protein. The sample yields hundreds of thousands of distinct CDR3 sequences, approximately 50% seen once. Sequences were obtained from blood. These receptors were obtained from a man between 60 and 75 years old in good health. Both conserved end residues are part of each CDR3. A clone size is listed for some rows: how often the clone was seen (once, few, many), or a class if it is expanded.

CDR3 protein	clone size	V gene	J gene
CASFLGEGVYGYTF	-	TRBV28	TRBJ1-2
CASSQSGPSTDTQYF	-	TRBV4-2	TRBJ2-3
CASSSLAGGLGEQFF	few	TRBV12-3/TRBV12-4	TRBJ2-1
CASSYGRGRTQYF	few	TRBV6-2/TRBV6-3	TRBJ2-5
CASSPGLWGETQYF	-	TRBV2	-
CASSLRGSYEQYF	many	TRBV27	TRBJ2-7
CASSPGGTRYEQYF	-	TRBV11-2	TRBJ2-7
CASSQGGGNRSPLHF	-	TRBV4-1	TRBJ1-6
CASSQVSNPSYTF	-	TRBV4-2	TRBJ1-2
CASSEYTRGAGDTQYF	-	TRBV25-1	TRBJ2-3
CASSFGPLNEQYF	-	TRBV12-3/TRBV12-4	TRBJ2-5
CASSYANPRVRKLFF	-	TRBV6-6	TRBJ1-4
CASSETGSYKQYF	-	TRBV6-5	TRBJ2-5
CASSQDQHGGQGAYNEQFF	-	TRBV4-1	TRBJ2-1
CASSPSKVAETQYF	-	TRBV6-6	TRBJ2-5
CASSTGRVSNEQFF	-	TRBV7-2	TRBJ2-1
CASSSRGQGGDGYTF	-	TRBV12-3/TRBV12-4	TRBJ1-2
CASSQVGGTSSYEQYF	-	TRBV4-2	TRBJ2-7
CATNRDTQETQYF	-	TRBV12-5	TRBJ2-5
CATYGTGHTEAFF	-	TRBV6-6	TRBJ1-1
CASSILAGYTDTQYF	-	TRBV7-2	TRBJ2-3
CATSDRDREITYGYTF	-	TRBV24-1	TRBJ1-2
CASSLAPGSNEKLFF	-	TRBV7-2	TRBJ1-4
CATSGPSGRAYNEQFF	-	TRBV24-1	TRBJ2-1
CASSQAGTGGEKLFF	-	TRBV4-1	TRBJ1-4